The 9 T cell receptor beta chains listed next were all sequenced from one sample in a study of cytomegalovirus exposure and HLA in healthy donors. The PCR was carried out with 60 Vbeta primers and 13 Jbeta primers. Sequenced by immunoSEQ multiplex PCR; TCRdb stores in-frame clones only, minus some. The profile covers around 180,000 clones, with approximately 80% appearing a single time and 2% to 3% taken by the ten largest. Sequencing input: PBMCs. The receptors were sampled from a male donor in good health and CMV-seronegative.

The rearrangement uses TRBV6-5 and TRBJ2-7; weak D call: TRBD1 (5 bases). Germline V CDR1 and CDR2: MNHEY, SVGAGI. CDR3 size: 15 residues. The V gene lost 2 bases and the J gene lost 5 bases, with 16 bases spanning the gap. This CDR3 reads CASSYVGVERDEQYF. CDR3 in DNA: TGTGCCAGCAGTTACGTAGGGGTTGAAAGGGACGAGCAGTACTTC.

The chain joins TRBV29-1 to TRBJ1-1; no firm D call. From germline, CDR1 is SQVTM and CDR2 ANQGSEA. The length of the CDR3 is 14 residues. V lost 2 bases, J lost 4 bases, and 14 bases lay in between. The CDR3 nucleotides read TGCAGCGTTGAACCCCTTCTAGGGAGCACTGAAGCTTTCTTT. It yields the protein CSVEPLLGSTEAFF.

Only a few counts were recorded for this clone. This chain uses TRBV6-5 with TRBJ1-1, with D tentatively TRBD1 (5 bases). Germline V CDR1 and CDR2: MNHEY, SVGAGI. V gave up 2 bases and J gave up 4 bases, with 11 bases separating them. The CDR3 contains 14 residues. This CDR3 reads CASSYQGGITEAFF. The CDR3 bases are TGTGCCAGCAGTTACCAGGGTGGTATCACTGAAGCTTTCTTT.

V and J are TRBV7-2 and TRBJ1-5; D unclear. V lost 2 bases to trimming and J lost 4 bases, with 12 bases between them. Germline CDR1 SGHTA, CDR2 FQGNSA. The CDR3 contains 15 residues. The CDR3 nucleotides are TGTGCCAGCAGCTTATTCGGGCGGGAAAATCAGCCCCAGCATTTT. As protein: CASSLFGRENQPQHF.

As to this clone: The junction departs from germline at one end; a sequencing error may be responsible. The gene calls are TRBV7-7 and TRBJ2-7, with D tentatively TRBD1 (6 bases). The CDR3 length is 17 residues. The germline V gene encodes CDR1 SSHAT and CDR2 FNYEAQ (reference sequence). The CDR3 sequence is CASSLPPGTTGPYEQYF. The CDR3 DNA reads TGTGCTAGCAGCTTACCGCCCGGGACAACAGGTCCCTACGAGCAGTACTTC.

This clone is a singleton in its sample. The chain links TRBV7-9 to TRBJ1-4, with D uncertain. CDR3 length equals 13 residues. The V gene lost 2 bases and the J gene lost 8 bases, with 9 bases spanning the gap. Per germline, CDR1 SEHNR and CDR2 FQNEAQ (reference sequence). The chain's CDR3 is CASSLKPSEKLFF. In DNA form, the CDR3 reads TGTGCCAGCAGCTTAAAGCCTAGCGAAAAACTGTTTTTT.

V is TRBV7-6 and J is TRBJ2-3; 9 bases fit TRBD1. J was trimmed by 0 bases and V by 5 bases; bases with no gene match: 9. The CDR3 length is 17 residues. Per germline, CDR1 SGHVS and CDR2 FNYEAQ. Here the CDR3 reads CASSSGQGIQSTDTQYF. The CDR3 bases are TGTGCCAGCAGCAGTGGACAGGGGATTCAGAGCACAGATACGCAGTATTTT.

This clone was observed once. The V call is TRBV7-9, the J call TRBJ2-5; 8 bases align to TRBD2. CDR1 and CDR2 from the germline V gene are SEHNR and FQNEAQ (reference sequence). V trimming: 1 base; J trimming: 5 bases; junction bases outside the gene matches: 9. The CDR3 is made up of 16 amino acids. CDR3 loop: CASSLGASGLGETQYF. The CDR3 DNA follows: TGTGCCAGCAGCTTAGGGGCTAGCGGGTTGGGTGAGACCCAGTACTTC.

CDR3 sequence: CASSRGLHNEQFF. CDR3 in DNA: TGTGCCAGCAGTCGGGGACTACACAATGAGCAGTTCTTC. The chain joins TRBV6-5 to TRBJ2-1, with TRBD2 matching over 7 bases. Looked up from germline, CDR1 is MNHEY and CDR2 is SVGAGI. The CDR3 contains 13 residues. The trim removed 5 bases at V and 5 bases at J, leaving 3 bases unmatched.